The present T cell receptor (beta chain) was sequenced within a study of OX40 agonist ivuxolimab in advanced cancers. As for the study more broadly: Ivuxolimab, which targeted the costimulatory receptor OX40 (CD134), was an agonistic, fully human IgG2 monoclonal antibody. Peripheral TCRbeta sequencing was intended to test whether TCR sequence diversity was altered and clonal T-cell expansion was caused by ivuxolimab. In the dose-escalation cohort, 70% to 90% of patients were male, and the mean age was 60 years with a range of roughly 23 to 79. The paper reports the monotherapy dose-escalation portion (N of about 47 patients) of the phase I ivuxolimab trial. Partial responses occurred in three dose-escalation patients: two with cutaneous melanoma and one with hepatocellular carcinoma. Patients were allowed to have had prior anti-PD-1, anti-PD-L1 or anti-CTLA-4 therapy, and 30% to 40% of the dose-escalation patients had been treated with checkpoint inhibitors. Intravenous ivuxolimab was administered to patients every 2 weeks at six dose levels: 0.01, 0.1, 0.3, 1.5, 3 and 10 mg/kg. Of the roughly 51 dose-escalation patients, hepatocellular carcinoma was present in about 20, melanoma in approximately 15, renal cell carcinoma in 9 and head and neck cancer in 9.

The germline V gene sets CDR1 to MNHNS and CDR2 to SASEGT. Deletion took 3 bases off V and 5 bases off J, with a span of 20 bases between the germline ends. From the cysteine through the phenylalanine, the CDR3 covers 18 amino acids. The read is trimmed to its CDR3 DNA, 54 bases read in frame from base 1. Points the paper makes about the study in general: Clonal expansion of both CD4+ and CD8+ blood T cells was observed from baseline to week 6 at doses 0.1 to 3.0 mg/kg. Low levels of normalized T-cell clonal expansion were also seen in some nonresponding patients. In the 0.1-3.0 mg/kg groups, partial responders were among the patients with the lowest normalized peripheral clonal expansion, particularly in CD8+ T cells. Antigen specificity was not determined for the clonally expanded peripheral T cells. After ivuxolimab, more expanded clones were found on average in CD8+ T cells than in CD4+ T cells.

Genomic DNA was isolated from the sorted cells so that the TCRbeta CDR3 region could be sequenced. The immunoSEQ Assay was used to sequence the TCRbeta CDR3 regions. TCRdb limited this immuneACCESS table to in-frame rearrangements with V and J called. A share of clones is missing; checked studies link under half to unresolved V genes, and the rest is unexplained. The sample includes about 60,000 clones, with 85% to 90% observed a single time. 0.8% to 1% of the sample is in the top ten clones. As to this clone: Its antigen remains undetermined. Base qualities were left out, and no much larger clone turns up one base away.

Patients with a history of autoimmune disease or receiving systemic immunosuppression were excluded from the trial. In every dose cohort, peripheral blood was drawn for TCR sequencing at baseline, cycle 4 day 1, and cycle 7 day 1. Samples were obtained from an open-label, multicenter, first-in-human phase I dose-escalation trial of ivuxolimab. Adults with locally advanced or metastatic head and neck squamous cell, hepatocellular, melanoma or renal cell carcinoma were enrolled in the trial. Before TCR sequencing, CD4+ and CD8+ T cells were separately sorted from peripheral blood. This receptor was taken from an adult with an advanced solid tumor such as melanoma, head and neck, liver or kidney cancer. The chain couples TRBV6-1 to TRBJ1-6; the D segment cannot be called with confidence. This specimen was CD4+ or CD8+ T cells sorted from blood, taken in a trial of the OX40 agonist ivuxolimab. The DNA is TGTGCCAGCAGTGACGGCACCCGAGGCCCTACCAATAATTCACCCCTCCACTTT. Its translation is CASSDGTRGPTNNSPLHF.